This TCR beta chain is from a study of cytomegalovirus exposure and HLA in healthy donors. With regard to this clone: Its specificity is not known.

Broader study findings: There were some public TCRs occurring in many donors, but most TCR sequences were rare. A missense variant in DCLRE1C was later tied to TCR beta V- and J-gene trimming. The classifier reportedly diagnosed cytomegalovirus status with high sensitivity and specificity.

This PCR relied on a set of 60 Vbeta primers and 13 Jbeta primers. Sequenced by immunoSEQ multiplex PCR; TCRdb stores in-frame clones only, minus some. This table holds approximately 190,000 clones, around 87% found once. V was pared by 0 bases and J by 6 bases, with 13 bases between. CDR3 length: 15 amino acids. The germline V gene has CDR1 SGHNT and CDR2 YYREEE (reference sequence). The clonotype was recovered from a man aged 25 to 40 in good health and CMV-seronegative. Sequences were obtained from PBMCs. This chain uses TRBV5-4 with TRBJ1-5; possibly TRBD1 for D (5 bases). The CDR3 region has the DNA TGTGCCAGCAGCTTGGGCGGGGGGGATGCTCAGCCCCAGCATTTT. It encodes CASSLGGGDAQPQHF.